A single sample gave rise to the 27 T cell receptor beta chains below, sequenced in a study of CD8 T cells in Susac syndrome. The RNA input was roughly 0.45 to 1 ug, and it was reverse transcribed with random hexamers. Using its own MiXCR run on the immunoSEQ multiplex PCR reads, TCRdb lists one record per CDR3 protein. Of 120,000 or so distinct CDR3 sequences in the sample, around 94% were seen once. Source material: CD4+ T cells from PBMCs. These receptors were taken from a human donor with multiple sclerosis.

The rearrangement joins TRBV6-2 or TRBV6-3 to TRBJ2-7, with D unresolved. The CDR3 length is 13 residues. V lost 0 bases, J lost 2 bases, and 5 bases lay in between. Per germline, CDR1 MNHEY and CDR2 SVGEGT. The chain's CDR3 is CASSYSGPYEQYF. The CDR3 DNA sequence: TGTGCCAGCAGTTACTCTGGGCCCTACGAGCAGTACTTC.

V gene TRBV14 combines with J gene TRBJ2-7; tentative D call: TRBD1 (6 bases). Germline values: CDR1 SGHDN, CDR2 FVKESK. There are 13 residues in the CDR3. The V end lost 4 bases, the J end lost 3 bases, and 10 bases lay between the germline ends. CDR3 amino acids: CASSRKTGYEQYF. CDR3 nucleotide sequence: TGTGCCAGCAGCCGCAAGACAGGCTACGAGCAGTACTTC.

The chain employs TRBV5-4 and TRBJ2-2, with TRBD1 identical over 8 bases. J lost 2 bases, V lost 4 bases, and 4 bases had no gene match. The length of the CDR3 is 15 residues. CDR1 SGHNT and CDR2 YYREEE come from the germline V gene (reference sequence). CDR3 amino acids: CASSRDRRNTGELFF. The CDR3 region has the DNA TGTGCCAGCAGCAGGGACAGGAGAAACACCGGGGAGCTGTTTTTT.

The chain employs TRBV6-5 and TRBJ1-1; the D gene is possibly TRBD1 (5 bases). This CDR3 has 14 residues. The V gene lost 4 bases and the J gene lost 4 bases, with 13 bases spanning the gap. CDR1 is MNHEY, CDR2 SVGAGI, per germline. Here the CDR3 reads CASSSLERGTEAFF. Here the CDR3 DNA reads TGTGCCAGCAGTTCGCTTGAGAGGGGCACTGAAGCTTTCTTT.

The chain is built from TRBV7-6 and TRBJ2-7; D unresolved. The V and J ends lost 1 base and 3 bases respectively, with 10 bases between them. Per germline, CDR1 SGHVS and CDR2 FNYEAQ. This CDR3 region has 14 residues. CDR3 amino acids: CASSLGWPVYEQYF. In nucleotides, the CDR3 is TGTGCCAGCAGCTTAGGGTGGCCAGTCTACGAGCAGTACTTC.

The chain employs TRBV5-1 and TRBJ2-7; D is perhaps TRBD2 (5 bases). The CDR3 has 14 residues. The germline CDR1 and CDR2 sequences are SGHRS and YFSETQ. The V and J ends lost 4 bases and 5 bases respectively, with 16 bases between them. The CDR3 protein is CASSPGGLGHEQYF. For the CDR3, the DNA is TGCGCCAGCAGCCCGGGCGGGCTGGGCCACGAGCAGTACTTC.

V is TRBV28 and J is TRBJ2-1; a possible D gene is TRBD2 (7 bases). The CDR3 is 16 amino acids. Germline V gene lookup returns CDR1 MDHEN and CDR2 SYDVKM. V lost 6 bases to trimming and J lost 5 bases, with 20 bases between them. The CDR3 loop reads CASREGGASGDNEQFF. The CDR3 nucleotides read TGTGCCAGCAGGGAGGGGGGCGCTAGCGGAGACAATGAGCAGTTCTTC.

The rearrangement links TRBV2 to TRBJ2-7, with 8 nucleotides matching TRBD1. The V gene end was trimmed by 4 bases and the J gene end by 2 bases; junction bases not matched to a gene: 4. The CDR3 runs 14 residues. Germline V gene data show CDR1 as SNHLY and CDR2 as FYNNEI. CDR3 sequence reads: CASSGTGMTYEQYF. Here the CDR3 DNA reads TGTGCCAGCAGTGGGACAGGGATGACCTACGAGCAGTACTTC.

The chain recombines TRBV11-2 with TRBJ1-1; perhaps TRBD1 as D (6 bases). V shed 6 bases and J shed 2 bases, with 19 bases lying between them. The CDR3 sequence is 16 residues long. Germline-derived CDR1 and CDR2 are SGHAT and FQNNGV. The CDR3 bases are TGTGCCAGCAGGTCCATTAGGACAGTGACAAACACTGAAGCTTTCTTT. Encoded protein: CASRSIRTVTNTEAFF.

This clonotype occurred once. This chain uses TRBV11-2 with TRBJ1-6; TRBD1 might be the D (5 bases). This CDR3 spans 20 amino acids. Trimming removed 4 bases at V and 0 bases at J, with 22 bases between. Germline values: CDR1 SGHAT, CDR2 FQNNGV. The CDR3 region has the DNA TGTGCCAGCAGCTACCTTCCCCGGGCAGGGCCGTTCTCCTATAATTCACCCCTCCACTTT. As protein: CASSYLPRAGPFSYNSPLHF. The complete variable domain, with remaining parts taken from reference TRBV11-2 and TRBJ1-6, reads EAGVAQSPRYKIIEKRQSVAFWCNPISGHATLYWYQQILGQGPKLLIQFQNNGVVDDSQLPKDRFSAERLKGVDSTLKIQPAKLEDSAVYLCASSYLPRAGPFSYNSPLHFGNGTRLTVT.

The V call is TRBV6-1, the J call TRBJ2-4, with TRBD1 matching over 8 bases. Germline-derived CDR1 and CDR2 are MNHNS and SASEGT. Trimming removed 8 bases from V and 8 bases from J; junction bases left unmatched: 5. The CDR3 consists of 12 residues. The CDR3 spells CASDGTGYIQYF. The CDR3 DNA is TGTGCCAGCGATGGGACAGGATACATTCAGTACTTC.

In this sample, this clonotype turned up once. The V gene is TRBV18, the J gene TRBJ1-2; D call uncertain. V lost 9 bases, J lost 0 bases, and 11 bases lay in between. Germline V CDR1 and CDR2: KGHSH, LQKENI. The CDR3 spans 13 residues. CDR3 DNA: TGTGCCAGTGCTTACCCCGCTAACTATGGCTACACCTTC. Amino acid sequence: CASAYPANYGYTF. The full variable domain, in which reference TRBV18 and TRBJ1-2 provide the parts outside the CDR3, is NAGVMQNPRHLVRRRGQEARLRCSPMKGHSHVYWYRQLPEEGLKFMVYLQKENIIDESGMPKERFSAEFPKEGPSILRIQQVVRGDSAAYFCASAYPANYGYTFGSGTRLTVV.

The rearrangement joins TRBV29-1 to TRBJ2-1; 11 bases map to TRBD2. Trimming cost V 6 bases and J 8 bases; bases outside gene matches: 9. Germline-derived CDR1 and CDR2 are SQVTM and ANQGSEA. The CDR3 contains 14 residues. CDR3 in DNA: TGCAGCGTCGGTCTAGCGGGAGGAGACCATGAGCAGTTCTTC. This sequence encodes CSVGLAGGDHEQFF.

V and J are TRBV19 and TRBJ2-5; D might be TRBD1 or TRBD2, each matching 5 bases. Trimming cost V 3 bases and J 2 bases, with 10 bases left between them. The germline CDR1 and CDR2 sequences are LNHDA and SQIVND (reference sequence). The CDR3 sequence is 14 residues long. CDR3 in DNA: TGTGCCAGTAGTATGGGGGACGGACAAGAGACCCAGTACTTC. Protein product: CASSMGDGQETQYF.

The chain combines TRBV29-1 with TRBJ1-3; a possible D gene is TRBD1 (6 bases). This CDR3 contains 14 residues. The ends were cut back, 4 bases at V and 0 bases at J, with 10 bases in the middle. The germline gives CDR1 SQVTM, CDR2 ANQGSEA. CDR3: CSVVQGYSGNTIYF. CDR3 nucleotide sequence: TGCAGCGTTGTACAGGGATACTCTGGAAACACCATATATTTT.

This clonotype appeared a single time. The chain has TRBV7-3 and TRBJ2-1, with 9 nucleotides matching TRBD2. With V trimmed by 8 bases and J by 9 bases, 11 bases remained unmatched. The CDR3 covers 14 residues. Germline loops: CDR1 SGHTA, CDR2 FQGTGA. In DNA form, the CDR3 reads TGTGCCAGCGGGAGGGCTAGCGGGGAGGGTGAGCAGTTCTTC. It specifies CASGRASGEGEQFF.

This clonotype was counted once. The V call is TRBV7-2, the J call TRBJ2-7; 11 bases are a match to TRBD2. The CDR3 is made up of 16 amino acids. The V segment lost 5 bases and the J segment 3 bases; nucleotides outside the gene matches: 9. The germline V gene has CDR1 SGHTA and CDR2 FQGNSA. CDR3 in DNA: TGTGCCAGCAGCCGTAGCCTAGCGGGAGGAGGCTACGAGCAGTACTTC. The encoded protein is CASSRSLAGGGYEQYF.

The chain is built from TRBV2 and TRBJ1-5; D perhaps matches TRBD1 (6 bases). The CDR3 runs to 13 residues. Trimming removed 6 bases at V and 7 bases at J, with 13 bases between. Germline-derived CDR1 and CDR2 are SNHLY and FYNNEI. In DNA form, the CDR3 reads TGTGCCAGCAGACCACAGGGTGGGCAGCCCCAGCATTTT. Residues: CASRPQGGQPQHF.

The chain recombines TRBV20-1 with TRBJ2-3; TRBD1 matches at 10 bases. The CDR3 is 15 amino acids. CDR1 DFQATT and CDR2 SNEGSKA come from the germline V gene (reference sequence). Trimming removed 0 bases from V and 3 bases from J; junction bases left unmatched: 3. The CDR3 spells CSARDPGQGTDTQYF. The CDR3 DNA reads as TGCAGTGCTAGAGATCCGGGACAGGGGACAGATACGCAGTATTTT.

The count of this clonotype is one. J is TRBJ2-3 and V is TRBV6-2 or TRBV6-3; TRBD1 aligns across 7 bases. CDR1 is MNHEY and CDR2 is SVGEGT in the germline V gene. The CDR3 sequence is 16 residues long. Germline trimming cut 6 bases from V and 0 bases from J; bases unmatched to any gene: 9. CDR3 sequence (DNA): TGTGCCAGCAGCTACCCGGGGACAGTCAGCACAGATACGCAGTATTTT. Amino acids: CASSYPGTVSTDTQYF.

The table lists this clonotype with a few counts. The gene calls are TRBV27 and TRBJ2-1; D is tentatively TRBD1 or TRBD2 (6 bases each). Germline V gene sequence: CDR1 MNHEY, CDR2 SMNVEV (reference sequence). The V and J ends lost 8 bases and 4 bases respectively, with 18 bases between them. The length of the CDR3 is 15 residues. DNA for the CDR3: TGTGCCAGCCGGACCCGGGGGCAGGGGTACAATGAGCAGTTCTTC. Its protein is CASRTRGQGYNEQFF.

The chain couples TRBV12-3 or TRBV12-4 to TRBJ2-5; D gene uncertain. The CDR3 contains 12 residues. Trimming stripped 6 bases from V and 2 bases from J, with 7 bases between. The CDR3 spells CASRRIQETQYF. Here the CDR3 DNA reads TGTGCCAGCAGGCGAATACAAGAGACCCAGTACTTC.

The gene calls are TRBV5-4 and TRBJ2-5; D gene unclear. V dropped 0 bases and J dropped 5 bases, with 11 bases sitting between them. This CDR3 is built from 14 residues. Germline V gene sequence: CDR1 SGHNT, CDR2 YYREEE (reference sequence). This CDR3 is CASSLANSQETQYF. The CDR3 bases are TGTGCCAGCAGCTTGGCAAATAGTCAGGAGACCCAGTACTTC.

The chain carries TRBV15 and TRBJ2-1; D remains ambiguous. The CDR3 is 13 residues long. Trimming removed 3 bases from V and 5 bases from J, with 8 bases in between. The germline CDR1 and CDR2 sequences are LNHNV and YYDKDF (reference sequence). The CDR3 here is CATSRDGNNEQFF. CDR3 sequence (DNA): TGTGCCACCAGCAGGGACGGCAACAATGAGCAGTTCTTC.

The rearrangement uses TRBV23-1 and TRBJ2-1, with TRBD2 matching 8 bases. TRBV23-1 has ORF status, its function being uncertain. V trimming: 0 bases; J trimming: 10 bases; junction bases outside the gene matches: 11. The CDR3 has 16 amino acids. The CDR3: CASSQSPGGQVKEQFF. The CDR3, as DNA: TGCGCCAGCAGTCAATCGCCGGGGGGGCAGGTAAAGGAGCAGTTCTTC.

This chain uses TRBV20-1 with TRBJ1-1; D unclear. This CDR3 is 14 amino acids long. CDR1 is DFQATT and CDR2 is SNEGSKA in the germline V gene (reference sequence). With 3 bases removed from V and 0 bases from J, the gap between germline ends came to 11 bases. The CDR3 protein is CSASDLPMNTEAFF. In nucleotides, the CDR3 is TGCAGTGCTAGTGACCTACCCATGAACACTGAAGCTTTCTTT.

V usage is TRBV18 and J usage is TRBJ2-1; D might be TRBD2 (6 bases). Trimming shortened V by 1 base and J by 0 bases, and 13 bases separated the two germline ends. The germline CDR1 and CDR2 sequences are KGHSH and LQKENI. The CDR3 is 17 amino acids. The DNA for the CDR3 is TGTGCCAGCTCACCACGGAGAGACGGGAGCTCCTACAATGAGCAGTTCTTC. It encodes CASSPRRDGSSYNEQFF.